The source of this T cell receptor beta chain is a study of T cell responses to AZD1222 COVID-19 vaccine. Across the whole study: Timing groups of about 4 and about 12 weeks for second doses were pooled. Study-wide points: No repertoire was sampled before or during the peak T cell response, only after it. In a largely white British group with more females than males, clonal diversity was possibly underestimated. With two AZD1222 doses given, Spike-specific TCR breadth and depth both rose.

Profiling relied on immunoSEQ multiplex PCR, and the TCRdb table lists in-frame clones only, not all of them. Here the sample spans 100,000 or so clones, roughly 90% being singletons. Concerning this clone itself: Its antigen is still unknown.

In germline, CDR1 is MGHRA, CDR2 YSYEKL. The J segment lost 0 bases and the V segment lost 4 bases, leaving 3 bases of the junction unmatched. The CDR3 is made up of 16 amino acids. The rearrangement uses TRBV4-1 and TRBJ2-5; 12 nucleotides match TRBD2. Source: peripheral blood, taken on day 0 of AZD1222 vaccination. The receptor was derived from an adult in good health. CDR3 protein: CASSPRTSGNQETQYF. The CDR3 nucleotides are TGCGCCAGCAGCCCGCGGACTAGCGGGAACCAAGAGACCCAGTACTTC.